The sequence of this TCR beta chain was determined in a study of PD-L1 blockade in urothelial cancer. On the study more broadly: Male sex and bladder-origin urothelial cancer were recorded for about 85% of the roughly 30 patients. In terms of prior chemotherapy, patients had received 0 to 3 regimens.

The method was immunoSEQ multiplex PCR; TCRdb's version includes in-frame clones alone and lacks a portion of them. The sample includes some 60,000 clones, around 83% of them seen just once. Concerning this clone itself: The antigen is undetermined.

V lost 2 bases to trimming and J lost 0 bases, with 16 bases between them. This CDR3 contains 17 residues. Germline V gene sequence: CDR1 KGHSH, CDR2 LQKENI. Study-wide results and caveats: Pretreatment blood TCR clonality under the median forecast improved survival.

The rearrangement joins TRBV18 to TRBJ1-2; TRBD1 might be the D (5 bases). The material sequenced was PBMCs, taken around atezolizumab (anti-PD-L1) treatment. This receptor was identified in a man over 45 with urothelial cancer. The CDR3 reads CASSPTTRTTANYGYTF. In DNA form, the CDR3 reads TGTGCCAGCTCACCAACCACCAGGACAACGGCTAACTATGGCTACACCTTC.